The TCR beta chain under discussion was sequenced for a study of T-cell reconstitution after alpha-beta-depleted transplantation in children. This clonotype was recorded many times. Its specificity is unknown. Germline V gene lookup returns CDR1 SGHVS and CDR2 FNYEAQ. With V trimmed by 5 bases and J by 1 base, 5 bases remained unmatched. This CDR3 spans 15 amino acids. A library of TCRbeta sequences, prepared with unique molecular identifiers, was generated. TCRdb re-called the PCR reads with MiXCR, one entry per CDR3 protein. The data hold approximately 16,000 distinct CDR3 sequences, with 5.1% observed a single time. General study findings and limits: At the one-year point after transplant, T-cell counts and TCRbeta diversity were found to come mostly from T cells that had been newly produced.

The starting material was PBMCs, obtained before TCRalphabeta/CD19-depleted stem cell transplant. The rearrangement uses TRBV7-6 and TRBJ2-1, with TRBD2 matching 7 bases. The clonotype comes from a boy aged 5-17 years with acute lymphoblastic leukemia, due to receive a stem cell transplant. The CDR3 here is CASSLSGRSYNEQFF. The CDR3 DNA reads as TGTGCCAGCAGCCTGTCCGGGAGGTCCTACAATGAGCAGTTCTTC.